The 16 T cell receptor beta chains reported below all come from one sample, sequenced in a study of cytomegalovirus exposure and HLA in healthy donors. Primers: 60 Vbeta forward and 13 Jbeta reverse. TCRdb's table, derived via immunoSEQ multiplex PCR, lists solely in-frame clones and lacks some. The repertoire has roughly 150,000 clones, approximately 80% of them found once; the top ten carry roughly an eighth. Sequences were obtained from PBMCs. All receptors derive from a woman aged 40 to 50 in good health and CMV-seronegative.

The rearrangement links TRBV6-1 to TRBJ2-7; 10 positions match TRBD1. Germline assignment: CDR1 MNHNS and CDR2 SASEGT. The CDR3 sequence is 14 residues long. J lost 3 bases, V lost 5 bases, and 4 bases had no gene match. CDR3: CASSPGTGVYEQYF. CDR3 nucleotide sequence: TGTGCCAGCAGTCCCGGGACAGGGGTCTACGAGCAGTACTTC.

Only a few counts were recorded for this clone. The chain links TRBV11-3 to TRBJ1-1; no reliable D call. The V and J ends lost 5 bases and 0 bases respectively, with 7 bases between them. The CDR3 consists of 13 residues. Germline V CDR1 and CDR2: SGHNT, YENEEA. CDR3 nucleotides: TGTGCCAGCAGCCCTTACATGAACACTGAAGCTTTCTTT. Amino acids: CASSPYMNTEAFF. The full variable domain, its missing parts supplied by reference TRBV11-3 and TRBJ1-1, is EAGVVQSPRYKIIEKKQPVAFWCNPISGHNTLYWYLQNLGQGPELLIRYENEEAVDDSQLPKDRFSAERLKGVDSTLKIQPAELGDSAVYLCASSPYMNTEAFFGQGTRLTVV.

The J gene is TRBJ2-7, the V gene TRBV6-5, with 11 bases aligning to TRBD2. The junction had 5 bases not matched to a gene; V was cut back by 0 bases and J by 4 bases. Per germline, CDR1 MNHEY and CDR2 SVGAGI. This CDR3 is built from 16 residues. CDR3 loop: CASSYSSLAGGYEQYF. The CDR3 nucleotides are TGTGCCAGCAGTTACTCGTCCCTAGCGGGGGGTTACGAGCAGTACTTC.

This rearrangement joins TRBV19 to TRBJ1-5, with 7 bases matching TRBD1. Germline CDR1 is LNHDA and CDR2 is SQIVND (reference sequence). V trimming: 4 bases; J trimming: 6 bases; junction bases outside the gene matches: 3. This CDR3 spans 13 amino acids. The CDR3 spells CASSTTGPQPQHF. In DNA form, the CDR3 reads TGTGCCAGTAGTACGACAGGGCCTCAGCCCCAGCATTTT.

The table lists this clone with a count of one. J is TRBJ2-1 and V is TRBV11-2; tentative D call: TRBD1 (5 bases). CDR3 size: 14 residues. Germline lookup yields CDR1 SGHAT and CDR2 FQNNGV. Between the trimmed V and J ends, which lost 1 base and 4 bases, there was a span of 8 bases. The CDR3 DNA follows: TGTGCCAGCAGCTTAGGGGGCCCATACAATGAGCAGTTCTTC. It specifies CASSLGGPYNEQFF.

The rearrangement uses TRBV5-5 and TRBJ1-2; D is unclear. This CDR3 has 13 amino acids. In germline, CDR1 is SGHKS, CDR2 YYEKEE (reference sequence). Trimming stripped 3 bases from V and 0 bases from J, with 6 bases between. The CDR3 region is CASSSSTNYGYTF. Written as DNA, the CDR3 is TGTGCCAGCAGCTCGAGCACTAACTATGGCTACACCTTC.

J is TRBJ1-5 and V is TRBV28, with D possibly TRBD1 on 6 matching bases. This CDR3 comprises 13 residues. The V end lost 9 bases, the J end lost 4 bases, and 13 bases lay between the germline ends. CDR1 is MDHEN, CDR2 SYDVKM, per germline. The CDR3 nucleotides read TGTGCCAGTGCACAGGGTTTTAATCAGCCCCAGCATTTT. Translated, it gives CASAQGFNQPQHF.

The J gene is TRBJ2-7, the V gene TRBV29-1; D ambiguous. The CDR3 is 11 amino acids. V was clipped by 2 bases and J by 4 bases, with 6 bases between them. Germline lookup yields CDR1 SQVTM and CDR2 ANQGSEA. CDR3 sequence (DNA): TGCAGCGTTGAACAGGATTACGAGCAGTACTTC. This sequence encodes CSVEQDYEQYF.

The J gene is TRBJ1-5, the V gene TRBV4-1; TRBD1 agrees at 7 bases. This CDR3 region has 15 residues. The V segment lost 6 bases and the J segment 0 bases; nucleotides outside the gene matches: 5. Germline loops: CDR1 MGHRA, CDR2 YSYEKL. The CDR3 DNA is TGCGCCAGCAGACCCACAGGGGCTAGCAATCAGCCCCAGCATTTT. Translating gives CASRPTGASNQPQHF.

This clone came up a few times. As DNA, the CDR3 is TGTGCCAGCAGAACTAGCGGATCAAACAATGAGCAGTTCTTC. It translates to CASRTSGSNNEQFF. This chain uses TRBV6-1 with TRBJ2-1; 8 nucleotides line up with TRBD2. Germline V gene data show CDR1 as MNHNS and CDR2 as SASEGT. V lost 6 bases to trimming and J lost 5 bases; unmatched junction nucleotides: 6. The CDR3 is 14 residues long.

The chain joins TRBV5-1 to TRBJ1-1; D is possibly TRBD1 (5 bases). Germline V gene data show CDR1 as SGHRS and CDR2 as YFSETQ. There are 15 residues in the CDR3. V dropped 3 bases and J dropped 3 bases, with 15 bases sitting between them. DNA of the CDR3: TGCGCCAGCAGCTCTCAGGGAGGTCCTGACACTGAAGCTTTCTTT. As protein: CASSSQGGPDTEAFF.

CDR3 region: CASARVNQPQHF. CDR3 DNA: TGTGCTAGTGCTAGAGTCAATCAGCCCCAGCATTTT. The chain carries TRBV12-5 and TRBJ1-5; D uncertain. Germline assignment: CDR1 LGHNT and CDR2 FRNRAP. The CDR3 extends over 12 amino acids. Trimming cost V 7 bases and J 3 bases, with 7 bases left between them.

This clone has only a few counts. The chain has TRBV4-2 and TRBJ2-7; unclear D gene. The CDR3 loop spans 14 amino acids. V shed 1 base and J shed 4 bases, with 11 bases lying between them. Germline loops: CDR1 LGHNA, CDR2 YNFKEQ. The CDR3 region is CASSQVPLEYEQYF. Here the CDR3 DNA reads TGTGCCAGCAGCCAAGTCCCTCTCGAGTACGAGCAGTACTTC.

The chain has TRBV7-6 and TRBJ2-3; unclear D gene. From germline, CDR1 is SGHVS and CDR2 FNYEAQ. Trimming removed 7 bases at V and 3 bases at J, with 8 bases between. The CDR3 consists of 12 residues. The CDR3 DNA follows: TGTGCCAGCACCTCTAGAACAGATACGCAGTATTTT. As protein: CASTSRTDTQYF.

This sequence joins TRBV13 and TRBJ2-7, with 10 nucleotides matching TRBD2. The CDR3 is 13 amino acids. Per the germline V gene, CDR1 is PRHDT and CDR2 is FYEKMQ (reference sequence). After removal of 5 bases from V and 6 bases from J, the junction contained 4 bases not matched to a gene. The CDR3 nucleotides are TGTGCCAGCAGCGGGACTAGCGAAGCCGAGCAGTACTTC. Residues: CASSGTSEAEQYF.

V gene TRBV6-1 combines with J gene TRBJ2-7, with D tentatively TRBD2 (6 bases). The CDR3 runs 14 residues. Trimming removed 2 bases at V and 4 bases at J, with 12 bases between. CDR1 and CDR2 from the germline V gene are MNHNS and SASEGT. DNA of the CDR3: TGTGCCAGCAGTGAATCCCGGCGGGGATACGAGCAGTACTTC. It specifies CASSESRRGYEQYF.